The 14 T cell receptor beta chains below come from one sample, sequenced in a study of response to subunit inactivated influenza vaccine. MiXCR, run by TCRdb on the RT-PCR reads, gives a single entry per CDR3 protein. This sample has under 750,000 distinct CDR3 sequences, with about 10% found just once. This material consisted of PBMCs from blood, taken on the day of vaccination. The receptors come from a man aged 50 to 60 who received an inactivated influenza vaccine.

The table lists this clonotype with many counts. This sequence joins TRBV3-1 and TRBJ2-2, with TRBD1 matching 8 bases. There are 15 residues in the CDR3. V trimming: 4 bases; J trimming: 5 bases; junction bases outside the gene matches: 6. Germline lookup yields CDR1 LGHDT and CDR2 YNNKEL (reference sequence). In DNA, the CDR3 is TGTGCCAGCAGCCCGGGGACAGGCCGGACCGGGGAGCTGTTTTTT. Protein: CASSPGTGRTGELFF.

The chain combines TRBV3-1 with TRBJ2-2, with D perhaps given as TRBD1 or TRBD2 (5 bases each). There are 13 residues in the CDR3. Germline V gives CDR1 LGHDT, CDR2 YNNKEL (reference sequence). Trimming cost V 0 bases and J 7 bases, with 6 bases left between them. The DNA for the CDR3 is TGTGCCAGCAGCCAAGATGGGGGCGGGGAGCTGTTTTTT. Its protein product is CASSQDGGGELFF.

This clonotype occurred a few times. The rearrangement links TRBV4-1 to TRBJ1-4, with D tentatively TRBD1 (5 bases). Germline loops: CDR1 MGHRA, CDR2 YSYEKL. The CDR3 spans 19 residues. Trimming removed 2 bases at V and 4 bases at J, with 23 bases between. The DNA of the CDR3 is TGCGCCAGCAGCCAAATCGGACACTTCGTGGGCGGATATAATGAAAAACTGTTTTTT. The encoded protein is CASSQIGHFVGGYNEKLFF.

The chain joins TRBV6-2 or TRBV6-3 to TRBJ2-3; D is unclear. Germline lookup yields CDR1 MNHEY and CDR2 SVGEGT. This CDR3 has 14 residues. Between the trimmed V and J ends, which lost 6 bases and 0 bases, there was a span of 10 bases. CDR3 nucleotide sequence: TGTGCCAGCAGATTCGCACCTAGCACAGATACGCAGTATTTT. It is translated as CASRFAPSTDTQYF.

The chain carries TRBV12-3 or TRBV12-4 and TRBJ2-1; 9 bases are shared with TRBD2. V dropped 5 bases and J dropped 6; count of bases not matched to a gene: 8. The CDR3 covers 15 residues. CDR3 in amino acids: CASSPGLAAGNEQFF. For the CDR3, the DNA is TGTGCCAGCAGTCCGGGACTAGCTGCGGGCAATGAGCAGTTCTTC.

This sequence joins TRBV12-3 or TRBV12-4 and TRBJ2-5, with a tentative D call TRBD2 (6 bases). The CDR3 contains 16 residues. V lost 2 bases, J lost 2 bases, and 15 bases lay in between. Here the CDR3 reads CASSLYRGEIQETQYF. In DNA, the CDR3 is TGTGCCAGCAGTTTATACCGCGGGGAGATTCAAGAGACCCAGTACTTC.

The V gene is TRBV11-2, the J gene TRBJ2-1; 9 bases align to TRBD2. CDR1 and CDR2 (germline): SGHAT, FQNNGV. The CDR3 spans 15 residues. Trimming removed 5 bases from V and 4 bases from J; junction bases left unmatched: 6. The CDR3 loop reads CASSLSGGRYNEQFF. The CDR3 bases are TGTGCCAGCAGCCTTAGCGGGGGTCGATACAATGAGCAGTTCTTC.

The chain couples TRBV5-1 to TRBJ2-1; TRBD2 is a possible D gene (7 bases). V dropped 3 bases and J dropped 8 bases, with 18 bases sitting between them. CDR1 SGHRS and CDR2 YFSETQ come from the germline V gene. This CDR3 has 15 amino acids. The DNA of the CDR3 is TGCGCCAGCAGCTCCTTTCGGGGGGCGCTGGATGAGCAGTTCTTC. As protein: CASSSFRGALDEQFF.

This chain connects TRBV12-3 or TRBV12-4 to TRBJ1-2; 8 bases agree with TRBD1. Trimming removed 3 bases from V and 8 bases from J; junction bases left unmatched: 5. The CDR3 runs to 13 residues. The CDR3 protein is CASSFTGGNGYTF. In DNA form, the CDR3 reads TGTGCCAGCAGTTTTACAGGGGGTAACGGCTACACCTTC.

The chain joins TRBV27 to TRBJ2-1; 7 bases align to TRBD2. The CDR3 consists of 15 residues. Germline CDR1 MNHEY, CDR2 SMNVEV (reference sequence). V lost 3 bases and J lost 4; bases outside the gene matches: 6. The CDR3 protein is CASSFEGGSYNEQFF. The DNA of the CDR3 is TGTGCCAGCAGTTTCGAGGGAGGGAGTTACAATGAGCAGTTCTTC.

The chain is built from TRBV24-1 and TRBJ2-2; a possible D gene is TRBD1 (6 bases). The V end was cut by 2 bases, the J end by 7 bases, with 13 bases between. The CDR3 sequence is 15 residues long. CDR1 is KGHDR and CDR2 is SFDVKD in the germline V gene. The CDR3 sequence is CATSDSRGGGGELFF. The CDR3 DNA is TGTGCCACCAGTGATTCCAGGGGCGGTGGCGGGGAGCTGTTTTTT.

In its sample, this clonotype was seen many times. V is TRBV7-9 and J is TRBJ1-2; D is uncertain. The CDR3 is made up of 15 amino acids. Germline V gene sequence: CDR1 SEHNR, CDR2 FQNEAQ (reference sequence). Trimming took 1 base from V and 0 from J, leaving 9 bases between them. The CDR3 loop reads CASSLVSSTNYGYTF. CDR3 sequence (DNA): TGTGCCAGCAGCTTAGTTAGCAGCACTAACTATGGCTACACCTTC. Supplemented by reference TRBV7-9 and TRBJ1-2, the full variable domain reads DTGVSQNPRHKITKRGQNVTFRCDPISEHNRLYWYRQTLGQGPEFLTYFQNEAQLEKSRLLSDRFSAERPKGSFSTLEIQRTEQGDSAMYLCASSLVSSTNYGYTFGSGTRLTVV.

This clonotype was seen a handful of times. This rearrangement joins TRBV6-1 to TRBJ1-2; perhaps TRBD1 as D (5 bases). The CDR3 is made up of 14 amino acids. Trimming shortened V by 4 bases and J by 6 bases, and 15 bases separated the two germline ends. Per germline, CDR1 MNHNS and CDR2 SASEGT. CDR3 residues: CASSGQRWGHGYTF. The CDR3 region has the DNA TGTGCCAGCAGTGGACAGAGGTGGGGCCATGGCTACACCTTC.

At least ten counts were recorded for this clonotype. V gene TRBV24-1 combines with J gene TRBJ2-7; TRBD1 or TRBD2 may be the D gene (6 bases each). The CDR3 covers 13 residues. V was shortened by 9 bases and J by 0 bases, with 11 bases between the two germline ends. In germline, CDR1 is KGHDR, CDR2 SFDVKD. CDR3 amino acids: CATGGDNSYEQYF. The CDR3 DNA sequence: TGTGCCACCGGCGGGGACAACTCCTACGAGCAGTACTTC.